This TCR beta chain was obtained from a study of vaccination and CD4 T cells after COVID-19. In the study overall: Researchers treated cells with overlapping spike peptides taken from SARS-CoV-2, HCoV-NL63, HCoV-OC43 and HCoV-229E. Study conclusions and caveats: Convalescent patients had a median approximately 90% of reactive clones appearing only post-vaccination.

Cultured CD4+ T-cell DNA underwent Oncomine TCR Beta short-read sequencing. Using its own MiXCR run on the PCR reads, TCRdb lists one record per CDR3 protein. The sample carries some 11,000 distinct CDR3 sequences, around 58% recorded once. This clonotype has more than one count but fewer than ten. Its target is not known. The CDR3 length is 16 residues. From germline, CDR1 is MNHEY and CDR2 SVGEGT. V lost 2 bases and J 5 bases, leaving 18 bases between the germline ends. Treatment given: approximately 9-day PBMC culture with coronavirus spike peptide pools or control peptides (ViraFEST assay). First, ViraFEST expanded antigen-specific T cells with peptide pools, and next it sequenced the TCRs.

Sequencing input: CD4+ T cells from blood, cultured in vitro. This receptor was obtained from a human donor who had recovered from COVID-19. The chain recombines TRBV6-2 or TRBV6-3 with TRBJ2-5, with a possible D match to TRBD1 (6 bases). CDR3 DNA sequence: TGTGCCAGCAGTTACCCGTTTAACAGGGTTGGGGAGACCCAGTACTTC. Translating gives CASSYPFNRVGETQYF.